This TCR beta chain was retrieved from a study of shared clonotypes between healthy human individuals. Germline trimming cut 5 bases from V and 10 bases from J; bases unmatched to any gene: 10. The CDR3 covers 16 residues. CDR1 SGHDT and CDR2 YYEEEE come from the germline V gene. Genomic DNA of every subset was divided equally among multiple immunoSEQ plates. Repertoires were generated with immunoSEQ multiplex PCR, while TCRdb's copy carries only in-frame clones and drops some. The table records about 2.3 million clones, around 90% of them present only once. The chain is built from TRBV5-6 and TRBJ1-6; 12 bases line up with TRBD1. The sequence derives from a man aged 18-30 years in good health. Some clones in this sample may be carry-over from other donors' samples. The specimen was naive CD4+ T cells from PBMCs. Subset denoted: CD45RA+ positively selected. CDR3 bases: TGTGCCAGCAGGAAGGTCCGGGACAGGGGGCACTCACCCCTCCACTTT. Its protein product is CASRKVRDRGHSPLHF.